This entry lists 18 T cell receptor beta chains sequenced from one sample in a study of T cells in narcolepsy. Only in-frame clones appear in the TCRdb table, and some are missing; sequencing was by immunoSEQ multiplex PCR. Here the sample spans around 20,000 clones, less than 90% being singletons. The sample comprised memory (CD45RA-) CD4+ T cells from blood. The origin of the receptors is a human donor in good health.

This chain joins TRBV5-1 and TRBJ2-3; the D gene is possibly TRBD1 (6 bases). CDR1 and CDR2 from the germline V gene are SGHRS and YFSETQ. Trimming cost V 3 bases and J 1 base, with 9 bases left between them. The CDR3 totals 14 residues. The CDR3 sequence is CASSWGHRTDTQYF. The DNA for the CDR3 is TGCGCCAGCAGCTGGGGACACCGCACAGATACGCAGTATTTT.

The rearrangement uses TRBV9 and TRBJ2-2; D uncertain. The V and J ends lost 3 bases and 4 bases respectively, with 16 bases between them. The CDR3 runs to 16 residues. Germline V lookup: CDR1 SGDLS, CDR2 YYNGEE. In DNA, the CDR3 is TGTGCCAGCAGCGCCTACGCCCATCCTTCCACCGGGGAGCTGTTTTTT. Amino acid sequence: CASSAYAHPSTGELFF.

The sample holds one count of this clone. Other nucleotide sequences in the sample specify the same CDR3. This chain uses TRBV7-2 with TRBJ1-2; unclear D gene. The germline V gene encodes CDR1 SGHTA and CDR2 FQGNSA. Trimming stripped 6 bases from V and 7 bases from J, with 21 bases between. This CDR3 has 15 amino acids. The CDR3 region is CASSPLRSNAPGYTF. CDR3 in DNA: TGTGCCAGCAGTCCCCTGAGGTCAAACGCCCCTGGCTACACCTTC. Complete variable domain (other parts from reference TRBV7-2 and TRBJ1-2): GAGVSQSPSNKVTEKGKDVELRCDPISGHTALYWYRQSLGQGLEFLIYFQGNSAPDKSGLPSDRFSAERTGGSVSTLTIQRTQQEDSAVYLCASSPLRSNAPGYTFGSGTRLTVV.

The chain recombines TRBV29-1 with TRBJ1-2; D is possibly TRBD1 (6 bases). Trimming stripped 7 bases from V and 7 bases from J, with 25 bases between. The CDR3 spans 15 residues. Per the germline V gene, CDR1 is SQVTM and CDR2 is ANQGSEA. The CDR3 DNA follows: TGCAGCGCTGGGGACTGGGACACCTTTGTGGGTGGCTACACCTTC. Protein product: CSAGDWDTFVGGYTF.

This rearrangement joins TRBV11-2 to TRBJ1-1; D is uncertain. Germline CDR1 is SGHAT and CDR2 is FQNNGV. The CDR3 covers 13 residues. The V end was cut by 5 bases, the J end by 2 bases, with 9 bases between. The DNA for the CDR3 is TGTGCCAGCAGCCTGGGGAGAAACACTGAAGCTTTCTTT. Translation: CASSLGRNTEAFF.

The rearrangement joins TRBV27 to TRBJ2-5, with 7 positions matching TRBD2. The J segment lost 5 bases and the V segment lost 0 bases, leaving 6 bases of the junction unmatched. The CDR3 has 15 residues. The germline gives CDR1 MNHEY, CDR2 SMNVEV (reference sequence). The DNA of the CDR3 is TGTGCCAGCAGTTTATCGGGAGGGTCATGGGAGACCCAGTACTTC. Translated: CASSLSGGSWETQYF.

CDR3 nucleotides: TGCGCCAGCAGCCAAGAATGGAGGGGAAGAGAGCCCCAGCATTTT. Translating gives CASSQEWRGREPQHF. The chain employs TRBV4-3 and TRBJ1-5; TRBD1 might be the D (5 bases). Germline-derived CDR1 and CDR2 are LGHNA and YSLEER. The CDR3 is 15 amino acids. The germline V and J ends were trimmed by 0 bases and 8 bases, with 14 bases remaining between them.

The chain uses TRBV9 and TRBJ2-5, with D maybe TRBD2 (6 bases). The CDR3 sequence is 15 residues long. Trimming took 1 base from V and 3 from J, leaving 13 bases between them. CDR1 and CDR2 from the germline V gene are SGDLS and YYNGEE. CDR3 loop: CASSVSGGSKETQYF. The CDR3 region has the DNA TGTGCCAGCAGCGTAAGTGGGGGGAGTAAAGAGACCCAGTACTTC. The whole variable domain, filled in from reference TRBV9 and TRBJ2-5, reads DSGVTQTPKHLITATGQRVTLRCSPRSGDLSVYWYQQSLDQGLQFLIQYYNGEERAKGNILERFSAQQFPDLHSELNLSSLELGDSALYFCASSVSGGSKETQYFGPGTRLLVL.

Of note for this clone: The same CDR3 arises from other DNA sequences in this sample as well. CDR3 region: CSVGLGHSGNTIYF. Written as DNA, the CDR3 is TGCAGCGTTGGCCTTGGGCACTCTGGAAACACCATATATTTT. The chain recombines TRBV29-1 with TRBJ1-3; D remains ambiguous. The CDR3 extends over 14 amino acids. Germline CDR1 and CDR2: SQVTM and ANQGSEA. The V gene lost 4 bases and the J gene lost 0 bases, with 10 bases spanning the gap.

For the CDR3, the DNA is TGCGCCAGCAGCGGACAGGGGGTACAAGAGACCCAGTACTTC. As protein: CASSGQGVQETQYF. V is TRBV5-1 and J is TRBJ2-5, with 10 nucleotides matching TRBD1. Germline-derived CDR1 and CDR2 are SGHRS and YFSETQ. Trimming removed 4 bases from V and 2 bases from J; junction bases left unmatched: 2. The CDR3 loop spans 14 amino acids.

Here the CDR3 reads CASSLGWNQPQHF. DNA of the CDR3: TGTGCCAGCAGCTTAGGTTGGAATCAGCCCCAGCATTTT. The genes are TRBV7-2 and TRBJ1-5; D is unclear. This CDR3 contains 13 residues. V lost 1 base and J 4 bases, leaving 5 bases between the germline ends. CDR1 SGHTA and CDR2 FQGNSA come from the germline V gene.

Notes on this clone: The sample has other DNA sequences that encode this CDR3 too. The rearrangement joins TRBV5-1 to TRBJ2-7, with D maybe TRBD1 (5 bases). Trimming removed 4 bases at V and 1 base at J, with 12 bases between. The length of the CDR3 is 14 residues. CDR1 SGHRS and CDR2 YFSETQ come from the germline V gene. This CDR3 reads CASSPLGHSYEQYF. The CDR3 region has the DNA TGCGCCAGCAGCCCCCTCGGACATTCCTACGAGCAGTACTTC.

This clone was picked up a small number of times. The CDR3 nucleotides read TGTGCCAGCAGCGCCGGACAGGGAAGGGGAGAATCACCCCTCCACTTT. Amino acids: CASSAGQGRGESPLHF. V is TRBV7-9 and J is TRBJ1-6; 8 bases are shared with TRBD1. Trimming at V came to 5 bases and at J to 10 bases, leaving 13 bases not matched to a gene. The CDR3 extends over 16 amino acids. Germline CDR1 and CDR2: SEHNR and FQNEAQ (reference sequence).

On this clone: Relative to the germline gene, one junction end is altered; a read error may explain this. This chain uses TRBV2 with TRBJ1-5; D remains unclear. There are 15 residues in the CDR3. Germline loops: CDR1 SNHLY, CDR2 FYNNEI. CDR3 sequence reads: CASTETVFSNQPQHF. DNA for the CDR3: TGTGCCAGCACTGAAACAGTTTTTAGCAATCAGCCCCAGCATTTT.

The chain uses TRBV7-2 and TRBJ1-3; TRBD1 might be the D (5 bases). CDR1 SGHTA and CDR2 FQGNSA come from the germline V gene. The CDR3 consists of 16 residues. The V end was cut by 4 bases, the J end by 4 bases, with 17 bases between. The CDR3 spells CASSSRSRVTGNTIYF. As DNA, the CDR3 is TGTGCCAGCAGCTCCCGGTCCAGGGTTACAGGAAACACCATATATTTT.

The V gene is TRBV4-2, the J gene TRBJ2-1; no firm D call. V was pared by 1 base and J by 5 bases, with 9 bases between. The CDR3 is 14 residues long. Germline CDR1 is LGHNA and CDR2 is YNFKEQ. The DNA for the CDR3 is TGTGCCAGCAGCCAAGCCCCAGAGCACAATGAGCAGTTCTTC. Translation: CASSQAPEHNEQFF.

The chain employs TRBV30 and TRBJ2-3, with D tentatively TRBD1 or TRBD2 (5 bases each). Germline values: CDR1 GTSNPN, CDR2 SVGIG (reference sequence). The CDR3 loop spans 14 amino acids. Deletions cut 4 bases from V and 2 bases from J, with 13 bases between. The CDR3: CAWTWSGHTDTQYF. In DNA, the CDR3 is TGTGCCTGGACCTGGAGCGGACACACAGATACGCAGTATTTT.

The chain recombines TRBV5-1 with TRBJ2-7; D gene unclear. Germline V gene sequence: CDR1 SGHRS, CDR2 YFSETQ. The ends were cut back, 4 bases at V and 1 base at J, with 9 bases in the middle. This CDR3 is 13 amino acids long. Here the CDR3 DNA reads TGCGCCAGCAGCATGGCGCGTTCCTACGAGCAGTACTTC. It translates to CASSMARSYEQYF.